This entry features one T cell receptor beta chain sequence. Its matching antigen is unknown. Thawed unstimulated PBMCs were FACS-sorted by CD3, CD4 and CD8 into two populations. Libraries were prepared by immunoSEQ multiplex PCR; TCRdb keeps only in-frame clonotypes and omits some of them. The sample holds 70,000 or so clones, roughly nine tenths seen once. This sample was taken from a study of T cell clones after liver transplantation. Across the study: Third-party-reactive TCRbeta sequences from pre-transplant mixed lymphocyte reactions served as antigen-independent comparators.

Study observations and caveats: In 5 of 8 subjects, circulating graft-donor-reactive CD4 TCRbeta sequences fell significantly after transplant. The donor-reactive repertoire was only partly measurable in two subjects, lacking donor cells.

The CDR3 length is 14 residues. Germline CDR1 and CDR2: SEHNR and FQNEAQ (reference sequence). V lost 5 bases and J lost 1, with 11 bases in between. This TCR derives from a human donor who received a liver transplant. The chain is built from TRBV7-9 and TRBJ1-1, with D possibly TRBD1 on 6 matching bases. The sample in question was CD4+ T cells from blood, obtained before liver transplant. The CDR3, as DNA: TGTGCCAGCAGCCAACAGGGAAAGAACACTGAAGCTTTCTTT. Residues: CASSQQGKNTEAFF. The full variable domain, completed using reference TRBV7-9 and TRBJ1-1, is DTGVSQNPRHKITKRGQNVTFRCDPISEHNRLYWYRQTLGQGPEFLTYFQNEAQLEKSRLLSDRFSAERPKGSFSTLEIQRTEQGDSAMYLCASSQQGKNTEAFFGQGTRLTVV.